This is a list of T cell receptor beta chains from one sample in a study of blood T cells in healthy people across ages. TCRdb independently ran MiXCR on the 5' RACE reads; one entry per CDR3 protein. This table has about 380,000 distinct CDR3 sequences, about 52% appearing once. Sequenced: blood. These receptors were collected from a man in his fifties or sixties in good health. Each CDR3 is given with its conserved first and last residue. Each record gives: D gene, clone size, J gene, V gene, CDR3 protein, CDR3 DNA. The D gene is left open where the match is weak. Clone size is shown for a subset of rows, as once, few, many or a class of expanded clone.

D: -; size: once; J: TRBJ2-3; V: TRBV12-5; CDR3: CASGMGQDTQYF; DNA: TGTGCTAGTGGGATGGGCCAAGATACGCAGTATTTT
D: -; size: -; J: TRBJ1-6; V: TRBV5-1; CDR3: CASSLAEGRNSPLHF; DNA: TGCGCCAGCAGCTTGGCAGAGGGCCGGAATTCACCCCTCCACTTT
D: -; size: -; J: TRBJ2-1; V: TRBV20-1; CDR3: CSNRGRDNEQFF; DNA: TGCAGTAACCGCGGACGGGACAATGAGCAGTTCTTC
D: -; size: few; J: TRBJ2-7; V: TRBV6-2/TRBV6-3; CDR3: CASTRTARREQYF; DNA: TGTGCCAGCACTAGGACAGCAAGGAGGGAGCAGTACTTC
D: -; size: -; J: TRBJ2-5; V: TRBV30; CDR3: CAWRTRTKEGGWYF; DNA: TGTGCCTGGAGGACCCGGACCAAAGAGGGAGGTTGGTACTTC
D: -; size: -; J: TRBJ2-3; V: TRBV7-7; CDR3: CASSLVPLGDTQYF; DNA: TGTGCTAGCAGCTTAGTCCCCCTTGGGGATACGCAGTATTTT
D: -; size: few; J: TRBJ2-1; V: TRBV18; CDR3: CASSDRTAADNEQFF; DNA: TGTGCCAGCTCAGATAGGACAGCCGCGGACAATGAGCAGTTCTTC
D: -; size: -; J: TRBJ2-7; V: TRBV4-2; CDR3: CASSQQWSESYEQYF; DNA: TGTGCCAGCAGCCAACAATGGAGTGAATCCTACGAGCAGTACTTC
D: -; size: few; J: TRBJ2-7; V: TRBV15; CDR3: CATRAGGLAYEQYF; DNA: TGTGCCACCAGAGCAGGGGGGCTTGCCTACGAGCAGTACTTC
D: TRBD1; size: -; J: TRBJ2-5; V: TRBV29-1; CDR3: CSVVLQGKTQYF; DNA: TGCAGCGTTGTTTTACAGGGGAAGACCCAGTACTTC